These 14 T cell receptor beta chains came from one sample sequenced in a study of blood T cell repertoires in COVID-19. Method: immunoSEQ multiplex PCR; TCRdb's copy keeps in-frame clones and lacks some. The top ten hold more than 3% of the sample, which has 220,000 or so clones, 82% seen once. Sequenced material: PBMCs or T cells enriched from blood (not recorded which). These receptors were taken from a woman aged 55-75 years who had recovered from COVID-19.

The V call is TRBV7-9, the J call TRBJ2-7, with 8 bases fitting TRBD1. From germline, CDR1 is SEHNR and CDR2 FQNEAQ (reference sequence). Germline trimming cut 2 bases from V and 2 bases from J; bases unmatched to any gene: 5. This CDR3 is 15 amino acids long. The DNA of the CDR3 is TGTGCCAGCAGCTTATCCGGGACAGGACCCTACGAGCAGTACTTC. Protein sequence: CASSLSGTGPYEQYF.

The chain has TRBV6-5 and TRBJ1-1, with unresolved D. The CDR3 has 12 amino acids. Trimming removed 11 bases from V and 5 bases from J, with 15 bases in between. Germline V gene sequence: CDR1 MNHEY, CDR2 SVGAGI. This CDR3 reads CAVGRGRTEAFF. As DNA, the CDR3 is TGTGCCGTCGGGCGGGGTAGGACTGAAGCTTTCTTT.

The chain links TRBV18 to TRBJ2-1; D unresolved. V was trimmed by 4 bases and J by 8 bases, leaving 9 bases between them. CDR3 length: 12 residues. Germline CDR1 reads KGHSH; CDR2 reads LQKENI. The CDR3, as DNA: TGTGCCAGCTCACTCAGTGGAGATGAGCAGTTCTTC. Its protein product is CASSLSGDEQFF.

V and J are TRBV28 and TRBJ1-1; D ambiguous. The V and J ends lost 3 bases and 1 base respectively, with 12 bases between them. Germline V gene data show CDR1 as MDHEN and CDR2 as SYDVKM. This CDR3 spans 15 amino acids. This CDR3 reads CASSFGGLRNTEAFF. DNA of the CDR3: TGTGCCAGCAGTTTTGGCGGTTTGAGGAACACTGAAGCTTTCTTT.

This clone was picked up one time. V and J are TRBV2 and TRBJ2-5; D ambiguous. V was clipped by 5 bases and J by 1 base, with 11 bases between them. Germline CDR1 and CDR2: SNHLY and FYNNEI. The CDR3 spans 14 residues. CDR3 DNA sequence: TGTGCCAGCAGTTTGGGCAGCAGCCAAGAGACCCAGTACTTC. Encoded protein: CASSLGSSQETQYF.

The V call is TRBV14, the J call TRBJ2-7, with D perhaps matching TRBD1 (6 bases). The CDR3 contains 13 residues. V was shortened by 5 bases and J by 9 bases, with 17 bases between the two germline ends. Germline CDR1 is SGHDN and CDR2 is FVKESK. CDR3 region: CASSGTTGFGQYF. For the CDR3, the DNA is TGTGCCAGCAGCGGAACTACAGGGTTTGGGCAGTACTTC.

The CDR3 DNA reads TGTGCCAGCAGTGGGAGGACAGGTCGATTACTCTCTGAAGCTTTCTTT. It yields the protein CASSGRTGRLLSEAFF. This chain links TRBV27 with TRBJ1-1; TRBD1 matches at 7 bases. J was trimmed by 6 bases and V by 5 bases; bases with no gene match: 15. CDR1 is MNHEY, CDR2 SMNVEV, per germline (reference sequence). This CDR3 spans 16 amino acids.

The rearrangement links TRBV6-5 to TRBJ2-7, with a possible D match to TRBD2 (6 bases). Germline V gene sequence: CDR1 MNHEY, CDR2 SVGAGI. This CDR3 contains 14 residues. Trimming removed 2 bases from V and 5 bases from J, with 13 bases in between. The CDR3 sequence is CASSYVRGRNEQYF. CDR3 sequence (DNA): TGTGCCAGCAGTTACGTGCGGGGTAGGAACGAGCAGTACTTC.

This sequence joins TRBV29-1 and TRBJ2-2; D is perhaps TRBD2 (6 bases). CDR1 is SQVTM and CDR2 is ANQGSEA in the germline V gene. This CDR3 contains 15 residues. V was clipped by 2 bases and J by 5 bases, with 15 bases between them. The CDR3 DNA is TGCAGCGTTGAAAAGACGGGAGAGGGAACCGGGGAGCTGTTTTTT. This encodes CSVEKTGEGTGELFF.

The V and J genes are TRBV27 and TRBJ2-7; 10 bases map to TRBD1. The CDR3 extends over 17 amino acids. The J segment lost 3 bases and the V segment lost 5 bases, leaving 13 bases of the junction unmatched. Germline lookup yields CDR1 MNHEY and CDR2 SMNVEV (reference sequence). CDR3 residues: CASSRKGQGTHLYEQYF. For the CDR3, the DNA is TGTGCCAGCAGTCGTAAGGGACAGGGGACGCATCTCTACGAGCAGTACTTC.

The chain joins TRBV7-2 to TRBJ1-4, with 10 bases fitting TRBD1. V was pared by 2 bases and J by 7 bases, with 4 bases of the junction left unmatched. This CDR3 contains 15 residues. Germline CDR1 is SGHTA and CDR2 is FQGNSA. CDR3 bases: TGTGCCAGCAGCTTACCGACAGGGGGCACTGAAAAACTGTTTTTT. The encoded protein is CASSLPTGGTEKLFF.

This chain connects TRBV7-9 to TRBJ2-7, with 11 bases that match TRBD2. The CDR3 has 14 amino acids. CDR1 and CDR2 (germline): SEHNR, FQNEAQ (reference sequence). Unmatched junction bases numbered 5, after V lost 4 bases and J lost 6 bases. CDR3 protein: CASSSGTSGSEQYF. CDR3 DNA sequence: TGTGCCAGCAGCTCGGGGACTAGCGGCTCCGAGCAGTACTTC.

The rearrangement links TRBV27 to TRBJ1-2; 11 bases are a match to TRBD1. V was clipped by 6 bases and J by 11 bases; unmatched bases: 8. CDR1 and CDR2 (germline): MNHEY, SMNVEV (reference sequence). The CDR3 is 13 residues long. The CDR3 sequence: CASSPDRGRGYTF. CDR3 in DNA: TGTGCCAGCAGCCCGGACAGGGGGCGAGGATACACCTTC.

The chain links TRBV19 to TRBJ1-5; D unclear. Between the trimmed V and J ends, which lost 8 bases and 1 base, there was a span of 15 bases. Per the germline V gene, CDR1 is LNHDA and CDR2 is SQIVND (reference sequence). The CDR3 is 15 residues long. CDR3 sequence (DNA): TGTGCCAGTGGCCGCGGGGTTATCAGCAATCAGCCCCAGCATTTT. This codes for CASGRGVISNQPQHF.